These T cell receptor beta chains were read from a single sample in a study of identical twins. TCRdb processed the 5' RACE reads anew with MiXCR; each CDR3 protein has one entry. The repertoire holds under 500,000 distinct CDR3 sequences, with roughly an eighth as singletons. These data also formed part of another study, on yellow fever vaccine responses in identical twins.

Material for sequencing was CD4+ T cells sorted from blood. These TCRs come from a woman between 18 and 29 years old in good health. Each CDR3 is given with its conserved first and last residue. A D gene is named only where the DNA matches it firmly. The listing skips clone size in some rows; elsewhere it reads once, few, many or a size class.

cdr3_aa cdr3_nt clone_size v_call d_call j_call
CASSTPGNSNEKLFF TGTGCCAGCAGCACCCCAGGAAACAGTAATGAAAAACTGTTTTTT NA TRBV9 NA TRBJ1-4
CSVDVLGINTGELFF TGCAGCGTTGACGTCCTCGGGATAAACACCGGGGAGCTGTTTTTT few TRBV29-1 NA TRBJ2-2
CATSGYVRETQYF TGTGCCACCAGCGGGTACGTTCGAGAGACCCAGTACTTC many TRBV15 NA TRBJ2-5
CASSQEGSGPGRELFF TGTGCCAGCAGCCAAGAGGGGTCGGGCCCAGGCAGGGAGCTGTTTTTT NA TRBV3-1 NA TRBJ2-2
CATSRTGGVPYEQYF TGTGCCACCAGCCGTACAGGGGGGGTTCCCTACGAGCAGTACTTC few TRBV15 NA TRBJ2-7
CASSPWTGGFGELFF TGTGCCAGCAGCCCGTGGACAGGGGGTTTCGGGGAGCTGTTTTTT NA TRBV27 TRBD1 TRBJ2-2
CSIPPGGLFSEQYF TGCAGTATCCCTCCAGGAGGGCTCTTTAGCGAGCAGTACTTC NA TRBV20-1 NA TRBJ2-7
CSARDTGQGYSYEQYF TGCAGTGCTAGAGATACGGGACAGGGGTATTCCTACGAGCAGTACTTC many TRBV20-1 TRBD1 TRBJ2-7
CASISASPSYEQYF TGTGCCAGCATAAGTGCTAGCCCCTCCTACGAGCAGTACTTC few TRBV28 NA TRBJ2-7
CASSTTGTGGSYEQYF TGTGCCAGCAGCACCACCGGGACAGGGGGCTCCTACGAGCAGTACTTC NA TRBV7-2 TRBD1 TRBJ2-7
CASSLGGDYNEQFF TGTGCCAGCAGCTTAGGGGGGGACTACAATGAGCAGTTCTTC many TRBV7-6 NA TRBJ2-1
CASRTRAGINSPLHF TGTGCCAGCAGAACTCGGGCGGGGATCAATTCACCCCTCCACTTT NA TRBV6-5 NA TRBJ1-6
CSAATAAGTDTQYF TGCAGTGCAGCAACCGCAGCGGGAACAGATACGCAGTATTTT NA TRBV20-1 TRBD2 TRBJ2-3
CASSFGLASSYEQYF TGTGCCAGCAGCTTCGGACTAGCGAGCTCCTACGAGCAGTACTTC few TRBV7-8 TRBD2 TRBJ2-7